This T cell receptor (beta chain) was recorded in a study of cytomegalovirus exposure and HLA in healthy donors. Whole-study findings and limits: The authors listed 150 to 200 TCR beta chains as cytomegalovirus-associated. TRBV6-2, TRBV6-3 and some other V segments were excluded as indistinguishable.

Donors counted as nominally healthy when sampled, yet unrecorded immune exposures were likely. Concerning this clone itself: Antigen specificity is unknown.

Germline V gene lookup returns CDR1 SGHRS and CDR2 YFSETQ. The length of the CDR3 is 15 residues. V was trimmed by 0 bases and J by 1 base, leaving 10 bases between them. The PCR used 60 Vbeta and 13 Jbeta primers. Data came from immunoSEQ multiplex PCR; TCRdb stores just in-frame clones and leaves some out. This table has 150,000 to 200,000 clones, about 80% appearing once. The chain carries TRBV5-1 and TRBJ1-1; a possible D gene is TRBD1 (5 bases). The clonotype originates from a female donor in good health and CMV-seronegative. The sample comprised PBMCs. The CDR3 loop reads CASSLALRENTEAFF. The CDR3 nucleotides are TGCGCCAGCAGCTTGGCCCTCAGGGAGAACACTGAAGCTTTCTTT. Drawing the rest from reference TRBV5-1 and TRBJ1-1, the complete variable domain is KAGVTQTPRYLIKTRGQQVTLSCSPISGHRSVSWYQQTPGQGLQFLFEYFSETQRNKGNFPGRFSGRQFSNSRSEMNVSTLELGDSALYLCASSLALRENTEAFFGQGTRLTVV.